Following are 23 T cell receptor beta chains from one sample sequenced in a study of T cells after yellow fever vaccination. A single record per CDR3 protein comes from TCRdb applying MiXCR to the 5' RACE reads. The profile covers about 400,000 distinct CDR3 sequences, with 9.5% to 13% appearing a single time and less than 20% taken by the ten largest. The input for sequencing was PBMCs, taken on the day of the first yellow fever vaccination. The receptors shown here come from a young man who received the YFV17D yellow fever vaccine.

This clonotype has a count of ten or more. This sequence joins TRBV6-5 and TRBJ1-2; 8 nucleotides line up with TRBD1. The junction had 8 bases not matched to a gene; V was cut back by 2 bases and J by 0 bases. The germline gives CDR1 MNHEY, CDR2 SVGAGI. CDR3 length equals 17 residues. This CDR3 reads CASSYKRDRQANYGYTF. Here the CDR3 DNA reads TGTGCCAGCAGTTACAAAAGGGACAGGCAAGCTAACTATGGCTACACCTTC.

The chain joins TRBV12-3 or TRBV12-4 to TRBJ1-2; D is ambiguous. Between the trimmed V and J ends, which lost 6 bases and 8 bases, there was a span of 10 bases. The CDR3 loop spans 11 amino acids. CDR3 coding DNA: TGTGCCAGCAGCAACCGCGGGGGCTACACCTTC. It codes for CASSNRGGYTF.

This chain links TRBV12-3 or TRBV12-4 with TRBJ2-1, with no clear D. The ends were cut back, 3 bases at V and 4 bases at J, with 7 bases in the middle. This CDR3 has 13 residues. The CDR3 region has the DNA TGTGCCAGCAGTTTTGCTCAGTACAATGAGCAGTTCTTC. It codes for CASSFAQYNEQFF.

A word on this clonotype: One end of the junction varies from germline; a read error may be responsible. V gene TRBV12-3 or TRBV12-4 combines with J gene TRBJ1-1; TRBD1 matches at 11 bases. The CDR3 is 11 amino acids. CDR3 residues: CASSRDRGGSF. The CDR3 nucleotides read TGTGCCAGCAGTAGGGACAGGGGGGGATCGTTT.

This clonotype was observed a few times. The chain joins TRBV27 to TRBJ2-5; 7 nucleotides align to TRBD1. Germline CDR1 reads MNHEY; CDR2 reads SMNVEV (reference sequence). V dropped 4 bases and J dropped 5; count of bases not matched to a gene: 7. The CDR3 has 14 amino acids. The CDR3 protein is CASSSDRFRETQYF. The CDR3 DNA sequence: TGTGCCAGCAGTTCGGACAGGTTTCGGGAGACCCAGTACTTC.

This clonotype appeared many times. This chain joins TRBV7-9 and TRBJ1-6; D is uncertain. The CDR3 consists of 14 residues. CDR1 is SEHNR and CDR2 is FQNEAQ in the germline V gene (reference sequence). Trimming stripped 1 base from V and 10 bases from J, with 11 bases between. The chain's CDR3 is CASSLGGGHSPLHF. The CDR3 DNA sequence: TGTGCCAGCAGCTTAGGTGGCGGGCACTCACCCCTCCACTTT.

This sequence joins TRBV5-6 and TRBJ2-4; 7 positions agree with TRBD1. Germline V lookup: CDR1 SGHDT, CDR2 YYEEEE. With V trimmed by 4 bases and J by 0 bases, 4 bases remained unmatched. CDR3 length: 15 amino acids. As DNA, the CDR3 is TGTGCCAGCAGCCGGGACAGAATAGCCAAAAACATTCAGTACTTC. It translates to CASSRDRIAKNIQYF. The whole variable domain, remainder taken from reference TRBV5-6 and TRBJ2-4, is DAGVTQSPTHLIKTRGQQVTLRCSPKSGHDTVSWYQQALGQGPQFIFQYYEEEERQRGNFPDRFSGHQFPNYSSELNVNALLLGDSALYLCASSRDRIAKNIQYFGAGTRLSVL.

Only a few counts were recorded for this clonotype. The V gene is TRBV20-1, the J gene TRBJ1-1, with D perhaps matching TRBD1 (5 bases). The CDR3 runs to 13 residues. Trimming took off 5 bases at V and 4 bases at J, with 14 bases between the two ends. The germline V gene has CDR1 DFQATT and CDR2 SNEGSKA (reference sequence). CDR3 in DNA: TGCAGTGCTGGCTCGGGGGTGGGCACTGAAGCTTTCTTT. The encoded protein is CSAGSGVGTEAFF.

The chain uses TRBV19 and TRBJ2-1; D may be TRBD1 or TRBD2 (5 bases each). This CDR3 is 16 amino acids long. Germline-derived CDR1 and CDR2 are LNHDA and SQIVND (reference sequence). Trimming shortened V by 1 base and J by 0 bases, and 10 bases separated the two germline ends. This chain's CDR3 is CASSIVSGSSYNEQFF. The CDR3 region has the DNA TGTGCCAGTAGTATAGTATCAGGGAGCTCCTACAATGAGCAGTTCTTC. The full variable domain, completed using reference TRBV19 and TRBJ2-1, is DGGITQSPKYLFRKEGQNVTLSCEQNLNHDAMYWYRQDPGQGLRLIYYSQIVNDFQKGDIAEGYSVSREKKESFPLTVTSAQKNPTAFYLCASSIVSGSSYNEQFFGPGTRLTVL.

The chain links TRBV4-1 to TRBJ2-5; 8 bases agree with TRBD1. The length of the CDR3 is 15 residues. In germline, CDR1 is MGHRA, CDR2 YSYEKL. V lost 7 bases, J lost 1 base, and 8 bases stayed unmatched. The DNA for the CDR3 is TGCGCCAGCACCCCGTGGACAGGGTCCCAAGAGACCCAGTACTTC. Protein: CASTPWTGSQETQYF.

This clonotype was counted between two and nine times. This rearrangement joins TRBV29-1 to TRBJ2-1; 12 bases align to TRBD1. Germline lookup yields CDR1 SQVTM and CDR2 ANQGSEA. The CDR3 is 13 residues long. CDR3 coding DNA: TGCGGGAGCTGGGGACAGGGGGCGAATGAGCAGTTCTTC. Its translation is CGSWGQGANEQFF.

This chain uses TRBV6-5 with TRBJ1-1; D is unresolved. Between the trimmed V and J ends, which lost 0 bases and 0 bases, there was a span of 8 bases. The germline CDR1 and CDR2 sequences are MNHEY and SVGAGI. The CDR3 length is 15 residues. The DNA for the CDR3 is TGTGCCAGCAGTTACTCGGCTGACGTGAACACTGAAGCTTTCTTT. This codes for CASSYSADVNTEAFF.

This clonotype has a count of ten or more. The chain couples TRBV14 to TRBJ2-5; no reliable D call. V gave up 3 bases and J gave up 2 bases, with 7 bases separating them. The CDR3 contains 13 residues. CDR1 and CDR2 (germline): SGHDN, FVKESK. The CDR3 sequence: CASSQWKQETQYF. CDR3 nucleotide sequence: TGTGCCAGCAGCCAGTGGAAGCAAGAGACCCAGTACTTC.

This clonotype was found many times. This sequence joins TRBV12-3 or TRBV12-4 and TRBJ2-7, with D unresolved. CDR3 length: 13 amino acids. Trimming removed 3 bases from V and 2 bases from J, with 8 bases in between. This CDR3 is CASSFSRAYEQYF. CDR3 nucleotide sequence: TGTGCCAGCAGTTTTTCTAGGGCCTACGAGCAGTACTTC.

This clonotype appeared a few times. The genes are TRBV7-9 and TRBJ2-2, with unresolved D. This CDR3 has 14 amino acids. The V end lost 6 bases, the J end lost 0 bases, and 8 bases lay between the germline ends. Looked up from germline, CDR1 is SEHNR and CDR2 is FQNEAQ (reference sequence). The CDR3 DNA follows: TGTGCCAGCAGTGCTTCTGCGAACACCGGGGAGCTGTTTTTT. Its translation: CASSASANTGELFF.

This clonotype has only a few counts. The CDR3 here is CASSLSAPRTNSPLHF. The CDR3 region has the DNA TGTGCCAGCAGCTTGTCTGCTCCGCGGACCAATTCACCCCTCCACTTT. This rearrangement joins TRBV5-5 to TRBJ1-6, with D uncertain. Germline V lookup: CDR1 SGHKS, CDR2 YYEKEE (reference sequence). This CDR3 has 16 amino acids. Deletions cut 1 base from V and 7 bases from J, with 15 bases between. Filled out from reference TRBV5-5 and TRBJ1-6, the complete variable domain reads DAGVTQSPTHLIKTRGQQVTLRCSPISGHKSVSWYQQVLGQGPQFIFQYYEKEERGRGNFPDRFSARQFPNYSSELNVNALLLGDSALYLCASSLSAPRTNSPLHFGNGTRLTVT.

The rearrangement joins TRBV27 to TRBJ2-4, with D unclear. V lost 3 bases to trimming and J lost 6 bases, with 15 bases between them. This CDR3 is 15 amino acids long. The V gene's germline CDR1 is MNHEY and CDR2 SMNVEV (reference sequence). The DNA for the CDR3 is TGTGCCAGCAGTTTCTCGGGTGGCCCGATAAACATTCAGTACTTC. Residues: CASSFSGGPINIQYF.

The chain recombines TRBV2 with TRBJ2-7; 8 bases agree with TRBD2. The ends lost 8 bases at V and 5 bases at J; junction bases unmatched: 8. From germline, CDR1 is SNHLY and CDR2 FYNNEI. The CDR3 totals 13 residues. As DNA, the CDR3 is TGTGCCAGCCTAGTGTTGCGGGGGGACGAGCAGTACGTC. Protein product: CASLVLRGDEQYV.

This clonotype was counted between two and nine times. CDR3 sequence: CASSVFSGETTDTQYF. The DNA of the CDR3 is TGTGCCAGCAGCGTATTTAGCGGGGAGACCACAGATACGCAGTATTTT. The chain uses TRBV9 and TRBJ2-3; 8 nucleotides agree with TRBD2. The CDR3 runs 16 residues. V dropped 1 base and J dropped 2; count of bases not matched to a gene: 6. Germline CDR1 SGDLS, CDR2 YYNGEE.

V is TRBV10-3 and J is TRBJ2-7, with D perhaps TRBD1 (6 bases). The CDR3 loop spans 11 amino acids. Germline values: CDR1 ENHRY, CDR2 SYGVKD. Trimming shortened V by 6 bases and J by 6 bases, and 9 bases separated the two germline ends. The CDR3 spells CAIRQQGEQYF. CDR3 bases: TGTGCCATCAGGCAACAGGGCGAGCAGTACTTC.

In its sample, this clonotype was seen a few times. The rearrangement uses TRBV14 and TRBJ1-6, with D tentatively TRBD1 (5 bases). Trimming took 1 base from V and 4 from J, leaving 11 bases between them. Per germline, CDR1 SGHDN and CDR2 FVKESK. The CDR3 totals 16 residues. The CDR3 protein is CASSQVGTGYNSPLHF. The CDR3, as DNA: TGTGCCAGCAGCCAAGTCGGGACGGGGTATAATTCACCCCTCCACTTT.

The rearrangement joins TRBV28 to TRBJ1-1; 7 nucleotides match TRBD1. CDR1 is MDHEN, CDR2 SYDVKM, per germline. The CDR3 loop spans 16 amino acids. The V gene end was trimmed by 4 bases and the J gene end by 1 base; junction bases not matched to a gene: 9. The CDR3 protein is CASSSADRVRNTEAFF. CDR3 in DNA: TGTGCCAGCAGTTCCGCCGACAGGGTGAGGAACACTGAAGCTTTCTTT.

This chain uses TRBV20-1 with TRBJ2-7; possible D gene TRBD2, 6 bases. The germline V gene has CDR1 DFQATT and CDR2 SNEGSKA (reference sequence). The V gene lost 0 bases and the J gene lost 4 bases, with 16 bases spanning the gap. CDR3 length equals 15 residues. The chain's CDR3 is CSARDSVGGLYEQYF. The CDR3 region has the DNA TGCAGTGCTAGAGATTCGGTCGGAGGGTTGTACGAGCAGTACTTC.